This T cell receptor beta chain derives from a study of T cells after yellow fever vaccination. Turning to the study itself: With SMART-Seq v4 Ultra Low Input, the fractions containing low cell numbers were prepared.

Notes on the study in general: Repertoires obtained by FACS sorting could include abundant clonotypes that entered as contaminants from the bulk population.

There are 13 residues in the CDR3. Germline V gene data show CDR1 as SEHNR and CDR2 as FQNEAQ (reference sequence). This clonotype was seen at least ten times. The antigen is undetermined. Sequence at one end of the junction differs from germline and may be a read error. Each CDR3 protein is one row after TCRdb ran MiXCR on the 5' RACE reads. The sample lists 300,000 or so distinct CDR3 sequences; approximately 4% were seen once. The TCR comes from a man aged 18 to 30 who received the YFV17D yellow fever vaccine. The sequenced sample was PBMCs, obtained 5 days after the yellow fever booster vaccination. V is TRBV7-9 and J is TRBJ1-4, with D unclear. The CDR3 region is CASTLSLNEKLFF. In nucleotides, the CDR3 is TGTGCCAGCACCTTATCCTTAAATGAAAAACTGTTTTTT.